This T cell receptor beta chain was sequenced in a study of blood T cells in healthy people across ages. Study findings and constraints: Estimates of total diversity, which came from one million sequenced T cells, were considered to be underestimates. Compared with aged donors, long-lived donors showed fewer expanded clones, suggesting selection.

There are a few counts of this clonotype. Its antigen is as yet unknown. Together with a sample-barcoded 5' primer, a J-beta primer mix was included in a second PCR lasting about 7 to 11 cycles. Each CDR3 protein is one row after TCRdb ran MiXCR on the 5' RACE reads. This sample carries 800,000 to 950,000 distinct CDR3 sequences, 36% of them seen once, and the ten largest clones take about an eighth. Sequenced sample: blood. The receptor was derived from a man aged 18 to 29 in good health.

CDR3 loop: CASSAWVGQQETQYF. CDR3 nucleotide sequence: TGTGCCAGCAGCGCCTGGGTGGGACAGCAAGAGACCCAGTACTTC. The genes are TRBV12-3 or TRBV12-4 and TRBJ2-5; 7 positions agree with TRBD1. The CDR3 consists of 15 residues. The junction had 9 bases not matched to a gene; V was cut back by 6 bases and J by 2 bases.